One sample yielded the 16 T cell receptor beta chains listed below, sequenced in a study of cytomegalovirus exposure and HLA in healthy donors. Sequenced by immunoSEQ multiplex PCR; TCRdb stores in-frame clones only, minus some. The repertoire has under 150,000 clones, roughly 90% of them found once; the top ten carry 6% to 7%. Sequenced material: PBMCs. Source of these receptors: a woman between 18 and 29 years old in good health and CMV-seropositive.

The rearrangement joins TRBV9 to TRBJ2-2; TRBD1 matches 8 bases. CDR1 is SGDLS and CDR2 is YYNGEE in the germline V gene. Losses at the gene ends were 0 bases for V and 6 bases for J; bases not matched to a gene: 16. The CDR3 has 19 amino acids. The CDR3 nucleotides are TGTGCCAGCAGCGTAGGGCGGTCTCGGAGACAGGGGCGAGCCGGGGAGCTGTTTTTT. Translation gives CASSVGRSRRQGRAGELFF.

This rearrangement joins TRBV10-1 to TRBJ1-1; D possibly corresponds to TRBD1 (5 bases). The germline CDR1 and CDR2 sequences are WNHNN and SYGVQD (reference sequence). Trimming removed 3 bases from V and 12 bases from J, with 20 bases in between. This CDR3 is 14 amino acids long. This CDR3 is CASSDPGHPQGTFF. Here the CDR3 DNA reads TGCGCCAGCAGTGACCCCGGACACCCCCAAGGGACTTTCTTT.

V usage is TRBV5-6 and J usage is TRBJ1-2; TRBD1 might be the D (6 bases). The CDR3 runs 13 residues. Germline CDR1 SGHDT, CDR2 YYEEEE. Trimming shortened V by 5 bases and J by 4 bases, and 12 bases separated the two germline ends. CDR3 nucleotides: TGTGCCAGCAGACTGACAGGTTTCTATGGCTACACCTTC. Encoded protein: CASRLTGFYGYTF.

The rearrangement uses TRBV7-8 and TRBJ1-5; TRBD1 is a possible D gene (5 bases). V lost 2 bases to trimming and J lost 0 bases, with 8 bases between them. CDR3 length equals 15 residues. Germline loops: CDR1 SGHVS, CDR2 FQNEAQ. The CDR3 loop reads CASSLQGYSNQPQHF. CDR3 in DNA: TGTGCCAGCAGCTTACAGGGTTATAGCAATCAGCCCCAGCATTTT.

This chain connects TRBV7-9 to TRBJ2-2; no reliable D call. CDR1 is SEHNR and CDR2 is FQNEAQ in the germline V gene (reference sequence). The germline V and J ends were trimmed by 1 base and 5 bases, with 11 bases remaining between them. CDR3 size: 15 residues. CDR3 DNA: TGTGCCAGCAGCTTAGTGGCACCCTGGACCGGGGAGCTGTTTTTT. Protein: CASSLVAPWTGELFF.

The rearrangement joins TRBV18 to TRBJ1-1, with a tentative D call TRBD1 (5 bases). Trimming cost V 6 bases and J 5 bases, with 13 bases left between them. From germline, CDR1 is KGHSH and CDR2 LQKENI. The CDR3 length is 13 residues. As DNA, the CDR3 is TGTGCCAGCTCGCGGGACGGGTTAACTGAAGCTTTCTTT. It encodes CASSRDGLTEAFF.

V is TRBV9 and J is TRBJ1-3; D remains ambiguous. Germline CDR1 SGDLS, CDR2 YYNGEE. Trimming cost V 0 bases and J 0 bases, with 10 bases left between them. The length of the CDR3 is 16 residues. CDR3 protein: CASSVERMSSGNTIYF. The CDR3, as DNA: TGTGCCAGCAGCGTAGAGCGGATGAGCTCTGGAAACACCATATATTTT.

The count of this clone is one. The chain uses TRBV25-1 and TRBJ2-1, with 8 bases lining up with TRBD2. This CDR3 contains 14 residues. J gave up 6 bases and V 5 bases, and 6 bases lay outside the gene matches. Germline V gives CDR1 MGHDK, CDR2 SYGVNS. The CDR3 nucleotides read TGTGCCAGCAGTCGGGGGCTAGCGGGCAATGAGCAGTTCTTC. This codes for CASSRGLAGNEQFF.

This clone was found a few times. The V call is TRBV13, the J call TRBJ2-7; 8 nucleotides match TRBD2. Germline values: CDR1 PRHDT, CDR2 FYEKMQ (reference sequence). The trim removed 5 bases at V and 5 bases at J, leaving 11 bases unmatched. The CDR3 sequence is 15 residues long. The CDR3 sequence: CASSDPGTRNHEQYF. CDR3 DNA: TGTGCCAGCAGCGACCCCGGGACTAGGAATCACGAGCAGTACTTC.

The chain joins TRBV7-2 to TRBJ2-1; 7 bases match TRBD1. Germline V gene lookup returns CDR1 SGHTA and CDR2 FQGNSA. The CDR3 totals 14 residues. V shed 4 bases, J shed 5 bases, and the junction held 5 bases outside the gene matches. The CDR3 coding sequence is TGTGCCAGCAGCTCGGACAGGTACGACAATGAGCAGTTCTTC. As protein: CASSSDRYDNEQFF. The entire variable domain, with the rest obtained from reference TRBV7-2 and TRBJ2-1, is as follows: GAGVSQSPSNKVTEKGKDVELRCDPISGHTALYWYRQSLGQGLEFLIYFQGNSAPDKSGLPSDRFSAERTGGSVSTLTIQRTQQEDSAVYLCASSSDRYDNEQFFGPGTRLTVL.

This sequence joins TRBV2 and TRBJ1-5; 9 bases are shared with TRBD1. V lost 6 bases, J lost 5 bases, and 5 bases stayed unmatched. The CDR3 length is 14 residues. Germline V gene lookup returns CDR1 SNHLY and CDR2 FYNNEI. For the CDR3, the DNA is TGTGCCAGCAGGACACAGGGGGCCTATCAGCCCCAGCATTTT. Translating gives CASRTQGAYQPQHF.

This chain connects TRBV7-9 to TRBJ2-3, with TRBD1 identical over 8 bases. The V segment lost 5 bases and the J segment 0 bases; nucleotides outside the gene matches: 16. The germline V gene has CDR1 SEHNR and CDR2 FQNEAQ (reference sequence). The CDR3 spans 19 residues. In DNA, the CDR3 is TGTGCCAGCAGCCAGCCAATATGGACAGGGTACACTAGCACAGATACGCAGTATTTT. It encodes CASSQPIWTGYTSTDTQYF.

The rearrangement uses TRBV5-1 and TRBJ2-1; D remains ambiguous. CDR3 length: 16 residues. V lost 0 bases and J lost 6, with 16 bases in between. Germline V lookup: CDR1 SGHRS, CDR2 YFSETQ. Here the CDR3 DNA reads TGCGCCAGCAGCTTGGCCATCACAACAACACGCAATGAGCAGTTCTTC. Translated, it gives CASSLAITTTRNEQFF.

V and J are TRBV30 and TRBJ2-2; weak D call: TRBD1 (5 bases). Trimming stripped 2 bases from V and 4 bases from J, with 8 bases between. Germline CDR1 and CDR2: GTSNPN and SVGIG (reference sequence). The CDR3 is 13 residues long. The CDR3 DNA is TGTGCCTGGAGTCCCCAGGGCACCGGGGAGCTGTTTTTT. Its protein product is CAWSPQGTGELFF.

The gene calls are TRBV28 and TRBJ2-2; 10 bases are shared with TRBD2. The CDR3 has 14 residues. Germline CDR1 MDHEN, CDR2 SYDVKM. V shed 7 bases and J 1 base; nucleotides not matched to a gene: 0. CDR3 DNA sequence: TGTGCCAGCATAGCGGGAGGGAACACCGGGGAGCTGTTTTTT. Translation gives CASIAGGNTGELFF.

The CDR3 is CASSLTSGRAAEQFF. The CDR3 DNA is TGCGCCAGCAGTTTAACTAGCGGGAGGGCCGCTGAGCAGTTCTTC. The rearrangement joins TRBV5-1 to TRBJ2-1; 13 nucleotides align to TRBD2. V dropped 5 bases and J dropped 9; count of bases not matched to a gene: 8. Per germline, CDR1 SGHRS and CDR2 YFSETQ. This CDR3 has 15 residues.